The following is a T cell receptor (beta chain) sequence with its context. As yet, its antigen is unknown. This sample was included in a study of neoadjuvant nivolumab and ipilimumab in lung cancer. Overall study findings and caveats: Resected tumors had greater TCR richness and clonality than uninvolved lung. From pretherapy to surgery, tumor richness and clonality rose with dual therapy. Pathologic regression was not significantly tied to TCR clonality.

The ends lost 7 bases at V and 5 bases at J; junction bases unmatched: 8. Looked up from germline, CDR1 is LNHDA and CDR2 is SQIVND (reference sequence). The CDR3 covers 15 residues. The data were produced by immunoSEQ multiplex PCR, yet TCRdb's version contains in-frame clones alone and is incomplete. This table has 30,000 or so clones, about 92% appearing once. The sample was peripheral blood, taken after neoadjuvant nivolumab, alone or with ipilimumab, at or shortly before surgery. This rearrangement joins TRBV19 to TRBJ1-5; 10 bases match TRBD1. This TCR was sampled from an adult with non-small cell lung cancer. CDR3 DNA: TGTGCCAGTATCCGAGGGACAGGGGACGATCAGCCCCAGCATTTT. This gives the protein CASIRGTGDDQPQHF.